The following is a T cell receptor beta chain sequence with its context. The data were taken from a study of blood T cell repertoires in COVID-19. Across the study: Specimens from acute and convalescent COVID-19 originated in the United States, Italy and Spain. T cells, B-cell-depleted T cells, or PBMCs supplied cDNA or gDNA.

CDR3 length: 18 amino acids. The V gene end was trimmed by 1 base and the J gene end by 0 bases; junction bases not matched to a gene: 10. CDR1 is SGDLS, CDR2 YYNGEE, per germline. As handled by the study authors: Reference gene primer amplification gave nucleated cell count estimates. The repertoire was sequenced with immunoSEQ multiplex PCR; TCRdb's copy has only in-frame clones and lacks some. The DNA was the basis for D and trimming; V, J and clone size are from that table. The sample gives about 45,000 clones, 60% to 80% of which show up once; 28% is in the top ten. The clonotype comes from a woman in her seventies with acute or convalescent COVID-19. The chain links TRBV9 to TRBJ2-3, with TRBD2 matching 8 bases. Specimen: peripheral blood. CDR3: CASSVKERAGASTDTQYF. CDR3 nucleotides: TGTGCCAGCAGCGTAAAAGAAAGAGCGGGAGCTAGCACAGATACGCAGTATTTT.